This TCR beta chain was sequenced in a study of cytomegalovirus exposure and HLA in healthy donors. Regarding the study as a whole: Analysis was carried out at a later point, and it linked a missense DCLRE1C variant to TCR beta V- and J-gene trimming. Analyses of presence and absence presupposed an approximately uniform sequencing depth across donors. Beyond CMV serostatus, there was no information to go on about immune exposure. In a later analysis, across HLA loci, associated TCR counts were highest for DRB1, lowest for HLA-C.

The CDR3 has 11 amino acids. V was shortened by 4 bases and J by 2 bases, with 3 bases between the two germline ends. The germline CDR1 and CDR2 sequences are SGHDN and FVKESK. Remarks on this clone: The antigen remains undetermined.

Researchers ran the PCR with 60 Vbeta and 13 Jbeta primers. Libraries were prepared by immunoSEQ multiplex PCR; TCRdb keeps only in-frame clonotypes and omits some of them. The table shows about 170,000 clones, with approximately 78% occurring only once. V usage is TRBV14 and J usage is TRBJ2-7; no clear D gene. This clonotype originated in a woman aged 18-29 years in good health and CMV-seronegative. The specimen sequenced was PBMCs. In DNA form, the CDR3 reads TGTGCCAGCAGCCTAACCTACGAGCAGTACTTC. It yields the protein CASSLTYEQYF.